These T cell receptor beta chains were read from a single sample in a study of control samples from healthy donors and cancer patients. Sequencing was performed with immunoSEQ multiplex PCR; in TCRdb, only in-frame clones are kept and a portion is missing. The sample contains some 76,000 clones, 89% of which appear only once. The sample taken for sequencing was PBMCs. The origin of the receptors is a woman between 50 and 59 years old with colorectal cancer. The CDR3 runs from the conserved cysteine through the conserved F or W. The order of the fields is V gene, J gene, D gene, clone size, CDR3 DNA, CDR3 protein. A D gene is named only where the DNA matches it firmly. Clone size, where shown, is once, few, many, or a class for clones that have expanded.

>TRBV6-5|TRBJ2-4|TRBD1|.
TGTGCCAGCTCGCGGGACAGGGAGTTTGTAGACATTCAGTACTTC
CASSRDREFVDIQYF
>TRBV28|TRBJ1-3|TRBD1|.
TGTGCCAGCAGTTTAATAGGACAGGGCCCCCGAAACACCATATATTTT
CASSLIGQGPRNTIYF
>TRBV7-3|TRBJ1-2|.|.
TGTGCCAGCAGCTTAACGGTTGGGGGCGACTATGGCTACACCTTC
CASSLTVGGDYGYTF
>TRBV11-1|TRBJ2-5|.|.
TGTGCCAGCAGCTACGAAGAGACCCAGTACTTC
CASSYEETQYF
>TRBV5-5|TRBJ1-6|.|.
TGTGCCAGCAGCTTGGCGCAGGCCTTTAATTCACCCCTCCACTTT
CASSLAQAFNSPLHF
>TRBV6-6|TRBJ2-5|.|once
TGTGCCAGCAGTCACCAAGAGACCCAGTACTTC
CASSHQETQYF
>TRBV28|TRBJ1-2|TRBD1|.
TGTGCCAGCAGTTTATCCGATGACAGGGCCCTTGGCTACACCTTC
CASSLSDDRALGYTF
>TRBV5-6|TRBJ1-2|.|.
TGTGCCAGCAGCTTGTCACCTATTGGCGTCTATGGCTACACCTTC
CASSLSPIGVYGYTF
>TRBV13|TRBJ1-5|.|.
TGTGCCAGCAGCTTAGGGGGAGAAGGTCAGCCCCAGCATTTT
CASSLGGEGQPQHF
>TRBV6-5|TRBJ1-1|.|.
TGTGCCAGCAGTTATCTGCTAAACACTGAAGCTTTCTTT
CASSYLLNTEAFF